This TCR beta chain was retrieved from a study of blood T cells in healthy people across ages. Looking at the study overall: Template switching captured about one barcoded beta molecule per two T cells. Notes on the study in general: Measured against age, TCR beta diversity per million T cells decreased in a roughly linear manner.

The germline V gene has CDR1 DFQATT and CDR2 SNEGSKA (reference sequence). CDR3 size: 13 residues. Trimming shortened V by 1 base and J by 6 bases, and 9 bases separated the two germline ends. This clonotype showed up just a few times. Antigen: not known. A sample-barcoded 5' primer and a J-beta primer mix were used in a second PCR of roughly 7 to 11 cycles. TCRdb re-called the 5' RACE reads with MiXCR, one entry per CDR3 protein. This table holds roughly 1,700,000 distinct CDR3 sequences, about 30% found once. The genes are TRBV20-1 and TRBJ2-2, with D perhaps TRBD2 (6 bases). This clonotype was sampled from a woman aged 25-40 years in good health. Sequenced material: blood. The CDR3 here is CSARVGTPGELFF. Written as DNA, the CDR3 is TGCAGTGCTAGAGTCGGGACTCCCGGGGAGCTGTTTTTT.